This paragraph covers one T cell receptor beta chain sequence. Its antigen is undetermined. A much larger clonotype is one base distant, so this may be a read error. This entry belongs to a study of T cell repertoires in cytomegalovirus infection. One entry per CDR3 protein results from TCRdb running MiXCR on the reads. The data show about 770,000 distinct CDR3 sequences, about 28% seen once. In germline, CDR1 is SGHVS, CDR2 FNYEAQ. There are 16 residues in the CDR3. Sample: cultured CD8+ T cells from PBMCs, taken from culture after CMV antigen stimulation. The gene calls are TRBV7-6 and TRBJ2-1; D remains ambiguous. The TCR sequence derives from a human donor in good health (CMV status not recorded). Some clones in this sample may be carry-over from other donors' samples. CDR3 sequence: CVSSSPSAPFYNEQFF. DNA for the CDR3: TGTGTCAGCAGCTCCCCTTCGGCCCCGTTCTACAATGAGCAGTTCTTC.